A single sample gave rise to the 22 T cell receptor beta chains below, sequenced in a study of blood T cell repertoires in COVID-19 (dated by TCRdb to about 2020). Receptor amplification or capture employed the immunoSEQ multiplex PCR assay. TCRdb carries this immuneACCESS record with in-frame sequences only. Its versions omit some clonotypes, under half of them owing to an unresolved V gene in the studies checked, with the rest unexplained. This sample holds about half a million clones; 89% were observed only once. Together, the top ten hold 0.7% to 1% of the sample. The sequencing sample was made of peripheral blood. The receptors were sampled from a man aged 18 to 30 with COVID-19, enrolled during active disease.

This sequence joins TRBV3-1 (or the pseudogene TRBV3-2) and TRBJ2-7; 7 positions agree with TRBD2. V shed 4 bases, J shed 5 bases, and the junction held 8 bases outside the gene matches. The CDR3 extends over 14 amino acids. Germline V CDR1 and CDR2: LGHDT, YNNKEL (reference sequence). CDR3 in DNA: TGTGCCAGCAGCCTCGGGACTATATCGCACGAGCAGTACTTC. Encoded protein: CASSLGTISHEQYF.

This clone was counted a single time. The CDR3 DNA follows: TGTGCCAGTAGTATCCTCGGGACAGTCGACAATGAGCAGTTCTTC. Its translation: CASSILGTVDNEQFF. The V and J genes are TRBV19 and TRBJ2-1; TRBD1 matches at 7 bases. V lost 3 bases to trimming and J lost 5 bases; unmatched junction nucleotides: 7. The CDR3 has 15 residues. Germline values: CDR1 LNHDA, CDR2 SQIVND (reference sequence). The full variable domain, completed using reference TRBV19 and TRBJ2-1, is DGGITQSPKYLFRKEGQNVTLSCEQNLNHDAMYWYRQDPGQGLRLIYYSQIVNDFQKGDIAEGYSVSREKKESFPLTVTSAQKNPTAFYLCASSILGTVDNEQFFGPGTRLTVL.

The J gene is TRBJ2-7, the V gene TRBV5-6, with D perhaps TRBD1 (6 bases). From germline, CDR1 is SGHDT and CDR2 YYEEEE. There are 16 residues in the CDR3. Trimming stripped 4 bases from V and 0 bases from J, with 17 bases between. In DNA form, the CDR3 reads TGTGCCAGCAGCAGGACGACAGGTACCCTCTCCTACGAGCAGTACTTC. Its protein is CASSRTTGTLSYEQYF.

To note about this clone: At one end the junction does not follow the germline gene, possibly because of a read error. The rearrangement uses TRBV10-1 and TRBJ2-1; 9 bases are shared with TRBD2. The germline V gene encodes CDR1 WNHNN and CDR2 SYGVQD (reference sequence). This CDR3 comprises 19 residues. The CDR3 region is CATSRPNVREGLRYNEQFF. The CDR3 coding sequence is TGCGCCACCAGTCGCCCAAATGTGCGGGAGGGACTCCGGTACAATGAGCAGTTCTTC.

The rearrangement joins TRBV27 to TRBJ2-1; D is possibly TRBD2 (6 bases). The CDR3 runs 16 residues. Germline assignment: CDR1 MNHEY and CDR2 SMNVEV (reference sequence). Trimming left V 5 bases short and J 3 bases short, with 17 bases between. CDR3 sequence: CASSLTGERRYNEQFF. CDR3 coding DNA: TGTGCCAGCAGTCTCACGGGGGAACGCCGCTACAATGAGCAGTTCTTC.

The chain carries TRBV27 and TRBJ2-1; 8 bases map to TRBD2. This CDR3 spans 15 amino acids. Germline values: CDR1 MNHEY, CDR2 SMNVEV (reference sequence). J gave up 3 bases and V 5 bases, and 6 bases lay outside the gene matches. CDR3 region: CASSIAGTFYNEQFF. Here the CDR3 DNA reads TGTGCCAGCAGTATAGCGGGGACCTTCTACAATGAGCAGTTCTTC.

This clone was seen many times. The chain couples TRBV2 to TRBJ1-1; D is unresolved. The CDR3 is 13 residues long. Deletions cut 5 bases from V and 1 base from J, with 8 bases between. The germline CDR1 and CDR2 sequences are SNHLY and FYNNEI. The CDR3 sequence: CASSPRENTEAFF. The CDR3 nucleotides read TGTGCCAGCAGTCCCCGGGAGAACACTGAAGCTTTCTTT. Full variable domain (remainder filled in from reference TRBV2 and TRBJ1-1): EPEVTQTPSHQVTQMGQEVILRCVPISNHLYFYWYRQILGQKVEFLVSFYNNEISEKSEIFDDQFSVERPDGSNFTLKIRSTKLEDSAMYFCASSPRENTEAFFGQGTRLTVV.

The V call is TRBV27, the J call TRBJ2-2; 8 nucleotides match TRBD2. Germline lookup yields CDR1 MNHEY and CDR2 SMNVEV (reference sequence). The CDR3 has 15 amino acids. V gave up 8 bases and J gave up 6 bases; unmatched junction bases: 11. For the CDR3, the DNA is TGTGCCAGCTGGGAGTTAGCGGGAATCGCCGGGGAGCTGTTTTTT. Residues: CASWELAGIAGELFF.

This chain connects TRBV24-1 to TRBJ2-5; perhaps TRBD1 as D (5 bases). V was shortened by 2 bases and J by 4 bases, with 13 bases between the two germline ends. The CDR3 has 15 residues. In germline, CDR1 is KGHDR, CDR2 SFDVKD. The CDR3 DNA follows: TGTGCCACCAGTGATTCAGGGATTGATCGAGAGACCCAGTACTTC. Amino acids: CATSDSGIDRETQYF.

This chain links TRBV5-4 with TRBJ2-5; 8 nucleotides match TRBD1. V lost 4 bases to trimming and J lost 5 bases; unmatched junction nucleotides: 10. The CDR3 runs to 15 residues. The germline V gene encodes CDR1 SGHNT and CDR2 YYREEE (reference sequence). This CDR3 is CASSSEVRQGETQYF. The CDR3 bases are TGTGCCAGCAGCAGCGAAGTCCGACAGGGGGAGACCCAGTACTTC.

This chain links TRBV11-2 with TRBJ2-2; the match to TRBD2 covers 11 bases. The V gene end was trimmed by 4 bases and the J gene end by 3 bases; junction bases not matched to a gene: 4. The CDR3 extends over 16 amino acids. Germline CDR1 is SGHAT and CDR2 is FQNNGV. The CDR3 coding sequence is TGTGCCAGCAGCTCCGGGGGACTAGCGGACACCGGGGAGCTGTTTTTT. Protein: CASSSGGLADTGELFF.

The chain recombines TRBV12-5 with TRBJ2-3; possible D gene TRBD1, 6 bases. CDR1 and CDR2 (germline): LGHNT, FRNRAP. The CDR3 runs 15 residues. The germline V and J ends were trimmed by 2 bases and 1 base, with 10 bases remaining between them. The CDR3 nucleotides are TGTGCTAGTGGTTTGTCCTCAGGGGGCACAGATACGCAGTATTTT. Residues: CASGLSSGGTDTQYF.

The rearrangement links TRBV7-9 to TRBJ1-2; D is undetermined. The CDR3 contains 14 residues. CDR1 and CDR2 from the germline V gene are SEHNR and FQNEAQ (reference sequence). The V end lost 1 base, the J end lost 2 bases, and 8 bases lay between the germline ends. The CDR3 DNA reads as TGTGCCAGCAGCTTAGAGCGGTTGAACTATGGCTACACCTTC. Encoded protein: CASSLERLNYGYTF.

CDR3 region: CASSDPEPGQLSGNTIYF. DNA of the CDR3: TGTGCCAGCAGCGACCCAGAACCGGGACAACTGTCTGGAAACACCATATATTTT. This rearrangement joins TRBV21-1 to TRBJ1-3; TRBD1, the D gene given by the table, was not confirmed from the DNA. TRBV21-1 is designated a pseudogene. CDR3 length: 18 residues.

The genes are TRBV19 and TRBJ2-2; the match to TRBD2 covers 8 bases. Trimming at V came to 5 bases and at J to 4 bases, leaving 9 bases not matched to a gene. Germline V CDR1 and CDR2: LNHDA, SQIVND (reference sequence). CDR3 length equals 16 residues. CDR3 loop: CASSPRGGAGTGELFF. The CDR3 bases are TGTGCCAGTAGTCCCCGGGGGGGGGCGGGCACCGGGGAGCTGTTTTTT.

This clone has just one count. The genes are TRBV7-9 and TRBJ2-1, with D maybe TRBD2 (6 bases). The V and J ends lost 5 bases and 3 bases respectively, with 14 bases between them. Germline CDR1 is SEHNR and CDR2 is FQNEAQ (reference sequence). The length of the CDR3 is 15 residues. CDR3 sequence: CASSLPRGVYNEQFF. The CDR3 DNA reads TGTGCCAGCAGCCTGCCTCGCGGGGTCTACAATGAGCAGTTCTTC.

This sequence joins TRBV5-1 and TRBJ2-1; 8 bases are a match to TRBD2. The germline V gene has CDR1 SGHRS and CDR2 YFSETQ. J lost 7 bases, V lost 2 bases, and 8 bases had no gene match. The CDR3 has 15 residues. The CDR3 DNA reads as TGCGCCAGCAGCTTCGGGAGGGGAGTGAGGAATGAGCAGTTCTTC. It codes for CASSFGRGVRNEQFF.

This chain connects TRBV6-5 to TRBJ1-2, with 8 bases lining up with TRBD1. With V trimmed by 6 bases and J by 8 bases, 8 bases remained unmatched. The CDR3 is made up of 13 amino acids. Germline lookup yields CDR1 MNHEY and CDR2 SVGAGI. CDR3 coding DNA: TGTGCCAGCAGAAAACAGGGGGACAGCGGCTACACCTTC. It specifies CASRKQGDSGYTF.

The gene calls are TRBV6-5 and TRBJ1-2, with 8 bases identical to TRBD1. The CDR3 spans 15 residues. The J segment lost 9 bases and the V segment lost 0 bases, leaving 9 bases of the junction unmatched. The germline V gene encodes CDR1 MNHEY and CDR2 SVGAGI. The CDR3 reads CASSYSGQGAISYTF. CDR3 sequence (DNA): TGTGCCAGCAGTTACTCGGGTCAGGGGGCAATCAGCTACACCTTC.

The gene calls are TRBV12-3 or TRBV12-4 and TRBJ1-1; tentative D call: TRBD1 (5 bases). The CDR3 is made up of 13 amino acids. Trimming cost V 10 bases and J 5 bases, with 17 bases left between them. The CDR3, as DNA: TGTGCCACCGGTAACACTCCAGGGACTGAAGCTTTCTTT. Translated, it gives CATGNTPGTEAFF.

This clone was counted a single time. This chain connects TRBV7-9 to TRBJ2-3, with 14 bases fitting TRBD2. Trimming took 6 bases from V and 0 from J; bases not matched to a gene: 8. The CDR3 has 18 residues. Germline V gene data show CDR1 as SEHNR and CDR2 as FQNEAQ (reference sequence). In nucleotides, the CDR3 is TGTGCCAGCAGTGGCGGGACTAGCGGGAGTTCTAGCACAGATACGCAGTATTTT. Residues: CASSGGTSGSSSTDTQYF.

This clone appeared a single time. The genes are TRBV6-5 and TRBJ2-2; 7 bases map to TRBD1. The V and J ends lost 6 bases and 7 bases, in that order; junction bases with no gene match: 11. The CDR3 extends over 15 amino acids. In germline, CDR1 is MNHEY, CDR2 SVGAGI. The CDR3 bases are TGTGCCAGCAGCTCCCCGACAGGGAACGGCGGGGAGCTGTTTTTT. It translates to CASSSPTGNGGELFF.